The rows below give T cell receptor beta chains drawn from one sample of a study of blood T cell repertoires in COVID-19. TCRdb's copy holds only in-frame clones and misses some; the assay was immunoSEQ multiplex PCR. The table lists some 130,000 clones, approximately 80% of them singletons. Sequenced: peripheral blood. The receptors come from a man between 65 and 85 years old with acute or convalescent COVID-19. Each CDR3 is given with its conserved first and last residue. The order of the fields is J gene, CDR3 length, V gene, clone size, D gene, CDR3 DNA, CDR3 protein. A D gene is named only where the DNA matches it firmly. Clone size, where shown, is once, few, many, or a class for clones that have expanded.

TRBJ2-7 | 14 | TRBV2 | . | . | TGTGCCAGCAGTGAGAGGCAGGGAAGGGGCGAGCAGTACTTC | CASSERQGRGEQYF
TRBJ1-1 | 16 | TRBV28 | . | . | TGTGCCAGCAGTTTTTCGCCCAGGGCGCCGGACACTGAAGCTTTCTTT | CASSFSPRAPDTEAFF
TRBJ1-5 | 14 | TRBV14 | . | TRBD1 | TGTGCCAGCAGCCGGACAGGGAATAATTGGCCCCAGCATTTT | CASSRTGNNWPQHF
TRBJ1-5 | 15 | TRBV28 | . | TRBD1 | TGTGCCAGCAGTCCTCCAGACAGGGGCAATCAGCCCCAGCATTTT | CASSPPDRGNQPQHF
TRBJ1-3 | 11 | TRBV19 | few | . | TGTGCCAGTAGAGTGGAGAACACCATATATTTT | CASRVENTIYF
TRBJ2-3 | 16 | TRBV10-3 | . | TRBD2 | TGTGCCATCAGTGAGGACGGGGCGGGGGGGACAGATACGCAGTATTTT | CAISEDGAGGTDTQYF
TRBJ1-1 | 12 | TRBV28 | . | . | TGTGCCAGCAGTTTAAAAAGGCAGGGCGCTTTCTTT | CASSLKRQGAFF
TRBJ1-3 | 15 | TRBV2 | . | TRBD1 | TGTGCCAGCAGCCGCGGACAGGGATCTGGAAACACCATATATTTT | CASSRGQGSGNTIYF
TRBJ2-1 | 16 | TRBV4-2 | . | . | TGTGCCAGCAGCCAAGATTGGGCGGGGGCTCGGAATGAGCAGTTCTTC | CASSQDWAGARNEQFF
TRBJ1-2 | 14 | TRBV6-5 | . | . | TGTGCCAGCAGCAAATCTAGCTTTAACTATGGCTACACCTTC | CASSKSSFNYGYTF
TRBJ2-1 | 15 | TRBV10-3 | . | TRBD2 | TGTGCCATCAGTGCTAGCGGGGGGGCCAACAATGAGCAGTTCTTC | CAISASGGANNEQFF
TRBJ1-3 | 15 | TRBV4-1 | many | . | TGCGCCAGCAGCCAAGAGTCCGGGGTCGGAAACACCATATATTTT | CASSQESGVGNTIYF
TRBJ1-3 | 14 | TRBV4-1 | few | . | TGCGCCAGCAGCCAAGATTTTCCAGGAAACACCATATATTTT | CASSQDFPGNTIYF
TRBJ1-1 | 13 | TRBV29-1 | . | . | TGCAGCGTTGTCATCACAACAGGGACTGAAGCTTTCTTT | CSVVITTGTEAFF
TRBJ2-7 | 15 | TRBV6-5 | . | . | TGTGCCAGCAGTTCGCCCCTCGGACAGCCCTACGAGCAGTACTTC | CASSSPLGQPYEQYF
TRBJ2-3 | 16 | TRBV5-1 | few | TRBD2 | TGCGCCAGCAGCTCCGGACTAGCGGGGGGGCAAGATACGCAGTATTTT | CASSSGLAGGQDTQYF
TRBJ1-2 | 11 | TRBV12-3/TRBV12-4 | once | . | TGTGCCAGCAGCCTACGGTATGGCTACACCTTC | CASSLRYGYTF
TRBJ2-2 | 14 | TRBV28 | few | . | TGTGCCAGCAGGGCCCAGAGAGGCGCCGGGGAGCTGTTTTTT | CASRAQRGAGELFF
TRBJ1-5 | 12 | TRBV5-6 | . | . | TGTGCCAGCAGCTCCGGTGGTCAGCCCCAGCATTTT | CASSSGGQPQHF
TRBJ2-3 | 15 | TRBV2 | . | . | TGTGCCAGCTCCGGACTAAGACCTAGCACAGATACGCAGTATTTT | CASSGLRPSTDTQYF
TRBJ1-1 | 14 | TRBV5-1 | . | TRBD1 | TGCGCCAGCAGGGGACAGGGGGTGAACACTGAAGCTTTCTTT | CASRGQGVNTEAFF
TRBJ2-7 | 14 | TRBV30 | . | . | TGTGCCTGGAACAGCCACGGCGCCTCCTACGAGCAGTACTTC | CAWNSHGASYEQYF
TRBJ1-2 | 16 | TRBV30 | once | TRBD1 | TGTGCCTGGAGTGATCTGGGACAGAAAGGGTGGTATGGCTACACCTTC | CAWSDLGQKGWYGYTF
TRBJ1-3 | 17 | TRBV5-1 | once | TRBD1 | TGCGCCAGCAGCCGCGACAGGGGACAACACTCTGGAAACACCATATATTTT | CASSRDRGQHSGNTIYF
TRBJ1-3 | 15 | TRBV6-5 | . | TRBD1 | TGTGCCAGCAGGAAGGGACAGTACTCTGGAAACACCATATATTTT | CASRKGQYSGNTIYF
TRBJ1-4 | 15 | TRBV7-9 | . | TRBD1 | TGTGCCAGCAGCTTAGGGGGACAGGGGGGCGAAAAACTGTTTTTT | CASSLGGQGGEKLFF
TRBJ1-2 | 15 | TRBV4-2 | . | . | TGTGCCAGCAGCCAAGAGGAGGCCAGTTCATATGGCTACACCTTC | CASSQEEASSYGYTF
TRBJ1-5 | 14 | TRBV2 | . | . | TGTGCCAGCACAGGACTGACCAGCAATCAGCCCCAGCATTTT | CASTGLTSNQPQHF
TRBJ1-6 | 16 | TRBV28 | . | TRBD1 | TGTGCCAGCAGTTTACCCGACAGGGGGAGGCATTCACCCCTCCACTTT | CASSLPDRGRHSPLHF
TRBJ2-7 | 15 | TRBV28 | once | TRBD1 | TGTGCCAGCAGTTTTCTGGGACAGGGGTCCTACGAGCAGTACTTC | CASSFLGQGSYEQYF
TRBJ2-7 | 13 | TRBV28 | . | TRBD2 | TGTGCCAGCAGTTTGGCGGGGGAGAACGAGCAGTACTTC | CASSLAGENEQYF
TRBJ2-1 | 13 | TRBV29-1 | . | . | TGCAGCATCTCCTGGGGGCAGGGGCATGAGCAGTTCTTC | CSISWGQGHEQFF
TRBJ1-6 | 14 | TRBV28 | . | . | TGTGCCAGCATCGCCGGACAATATAATTCACCCCTCCACTTT | CASIAGQYNSPLHF
TRBJ1-5 | 15 | TRBV19 | many | TRBD1 | TGTGCCAGTAGTATAGGACAGGGGCTCAATCAGCCCCAGCATTTT | CASSIGQGLNQPQHF
TRBJ2-7 | 15 | TRBV5-1 | . | . | TGCGCCAGCAGCTTGGAGATACGGTCCGGGGGCGAGCAGTACTTC | CASSLEIRSGGEQYF
TRBJ2-6 | 20 | TRBV5-8 | . | TRBD1 | TGTGCCAGCAGCCCTGGACAGGTCAACTACAGGGGCTCTGGGGCCAACGTCCTGACTTTC | CASSPGQVNYRGSGANVLTF
TRBJ1-2 | 13 | TRBV12-3/TRBV12-4 | . | . | TGTGCCAGCACCTGGGGCGGTAACTATGGCTACACCTTC | CASTWGGNYGYTF
TRBJ1-4 | 15 | TRBV11-2 | . | TRBD1 | TGTGCCAGCAGCTTAGGAACAGGGGCTAATGAAAAACTGTTTTTT | CASSLGTGANEKLFF
TRBJ1-4 | 16 | TRBV5-4 | . | . | TGTGCCAGCAGCTTGACCCCAGGGGAAACTAATGAAAAACTGTTTTTT | CASSLTPGETNEKLFF
TRBJ1-6 | 16 | TRBV4-1 | . | . | TGCGCCAGCAGCCAAGAGATTGGGCAGGGAGGTTCACCCCTCCACTTT | CASSQEIGQGGSPLHF
TRBJ1-1 | 13 | TRBV29-1 | . | TRBD1 | TGCAGCGTCCGACAGGGGAGAAACACTGAAGCTTTCTTT | CSVRQGRNTEAFF
TRBJ2-1 | 15 | TRBV9 | . | . | TGTGCCAGCAACTCCCAGGGTTTCTCCTACAATGAGCAGTTCTTC | CASNSQGFSYNEQFF
TRBJ2-2 | 16 | TRBV28 | . | TRBD1 | TGTGCCAGCAGTTTAGAGGGGACAGGCCGCACCGGGGAGCTGTTTTTT | CASSLEGTGRTGELFF
TRBJ1-6 | 15 | TRBV3-1/TRBV3-2 | . | . | TGTGCCAGCAGCCAAGGCCAGGCAATTAATTCACCCCTCCACTTT | CASSQGQAINSPLHF
TRBJ2-2 | 20 | TRBV7-8 | . | TRBD2 | TGTGCCAGCAGCTTAGCCCGACTAGCGGGGGGGCCGAGTCCCACCGGGGAGGTGTTTTTT | CASSLARLAGGPSPTGEVFF
TRBJ1-2 | 15 | TRBV29-1 | . | . | TGCAGCGTTCATACACGACAGAATCTTAACTATGGCTACACCTTC | CSVHTRQNLNYGYTF
TRBJ1-5 | 15 | TRBV19 | once | . | TGTGCCAGTAGTGGGGAGGCTTATAGCAATCAGCCCCAGCATTTT | CASSGEAYSNQPQHF
TRBJ2-2 | 17 | TRBV5-6 | . | TRBD1 | TGTGCCAGCAGCTTGAGAAAGGGGGCTTGGTTCACCGGGGAGCTGTTTTTT | CASSLRKGAWFTGELFF
TRBJ2-7 | 16 | TRBV21-1 | . | . | TGTGCCAGCAGCAAATTGGCGCGGGGAGACGCCTACGAGCAGTACTTC | CASSKLARGDAYEQYF